These T cell receptor beta chains were read from a single sample in a study of T cell repertoires in cytomegalovirus infection. TCRdb itself ran the reads through MiXCR, one entry per CDR3 protein. The sample lists 300,000 or so distinct CDR3 sequences, roughly 23% occurring once. Material: PBMCs. The receptors shown here come from a human donor in good health (CMV status not recorded). Some clones in this sample may be carry-over from other donors' samples. Both conserved end residues are trimmed from each CDR3.

v_gene	len	j_gene	CDR3aa
TRBV7-9	14	TRBJ2-1	ASSGPRDYHNNEQF
TRBV11-2	13	TRBJ2-1	ASSSLDRGTYEQF
TRBV7-9	13	TRBJ2-3	ASSLARHSTDTQY
TRBV28	12	TRBJ1-1	ASSPGEGRPEAF
TRBV28	13	TRBJ2-5	ASNTGTGTQETQY
TRBV19	15	TRBJ1-5	ASSITVSGTGNQPQH
TRBV28	10	TRBJ1-4	ASTAAGEKLF
TRBV28	12	TRBJ2-5	ASSLYPGPETQY
TRBV27	12	TRBJ1-1	ASRDRGMGTEAF
TRBV5-5	12	TRBJ1-1	ASSLGPKNTEAF
TRBV12-3/TRBV12-4	11	TRBJ2-7	ASLGTGAYEQY
TRBV7-2	8	TRBJ2-5	ASSLETQY
TRBV11-2	10	TRBJ2-4	ASSPPGGAEY
TRBV12-3/TRBV12-4	11	TRBJ1-1	ASSQGPVAEAF
TRBV6-6	14	TRBJ2-5	ASSYWAGSIQETQY
TRBV11-2	15	TRBJ2-5	ASSLDSFSQGKGTQY
TRBV24-1	10	TRBJ2-1	ATSYRGNEQF
TRBV7-6	15	TRBJ2-7	ASTLRGGETPLYEQY
TRBV29-1	12	TRBJ2-2	SGSVGQASGELF
TRBV28	16	TRBJ2-3	ASSWGRSGARSTDTQY
TRBV2	15	TRBJ2-7	ASSEGPVGLKTWEQY
TRBV7-2	14	TRBJ2-1	ASSFIRASSLGEQF
TRBV2	13	TRBJ2-2	ASSEVGGNTGELF
TRBV14	16	TRBJ1-1	ASSPITGQGSLNTEAF
TRBV7-2	13	TRBJ2-7	ASSPGLSASYEQY
TRBV7-8	12	TRBJ1-3	ASRQGHSGNTIY
TRBV11-2	10	TRBJ2-7	ASSSTQYEQY
TRBV7-2	13	TRBJ2-3	ASSLVGTPSGTQY
TRBV12-3/TRBV12-4	12	TRBJ2-7	ASMTSHSSYEQY
TRBV28	13	TRBJ2-5	ASSPGTGLQETQY
TRBV7-3	13	TRBJ2-7	ASSASTGGRCEQY
TRBV27	12	TRBJ2-3	ASSTRQGADTQY
TRBV7-3	12	TRBJ1-1	ASSTQGGNTEAF
TRBV19	14	TRBJ1-1	ASSMLAGRFFPEAF
TRBV5-1	17	TRBJ2-1	ASSSLRDSVGTYDNEQF
TRBV4-1	13	TRBJ1-2	ASSPNLQGAGGYT
TRBV7-3	16	TRBJ1-6	ASSLQGHTVTYNSPLH
TRBV7-2	12	TRBJ2-2	ARSFSKNTGELF
TRBV7-2	14	TRBJ2-3	ASSLGRGFGTDTQY
TRBV6-6	18	TRBJ2-2	ASSYSGGPRLAGKSGELF
TRBV30	12	TRBJ1-1	AWSVRSVNTEAF
TRBV2	16	TRBJ1-5	ASTNTMGQPLSNQPQH
TRBV11-2	13	TRBJ2-7	ASSLGASGGYEQY
TRBV28	13	TRBJ1-1	ASSQRRVMNTEAF
TRBV5-5	13	TRBJ1-6	ASSPGQGSNSPLH
TRBV27	11	TRBJ1-2	ASSFGTLYGYT
TRBV5-1	12	TRBJ1-1	ASSLASLNTEAF
TRBV7-1	12	TRBJ2-6	ARFESSVANVLT
TRBV6-2/TRBV6-3	10	TRBJ2-5	ASSPWLETQY
TRBV7-2	14	TRBJ1-5	ASSVRGSSSNQPQH
TRBV20-1	12	TRBJ1-6	SARRNTYNSPLH
TRBV24-1	18	TRBJ2-2	ATSDFRLGRDRDGTGELF